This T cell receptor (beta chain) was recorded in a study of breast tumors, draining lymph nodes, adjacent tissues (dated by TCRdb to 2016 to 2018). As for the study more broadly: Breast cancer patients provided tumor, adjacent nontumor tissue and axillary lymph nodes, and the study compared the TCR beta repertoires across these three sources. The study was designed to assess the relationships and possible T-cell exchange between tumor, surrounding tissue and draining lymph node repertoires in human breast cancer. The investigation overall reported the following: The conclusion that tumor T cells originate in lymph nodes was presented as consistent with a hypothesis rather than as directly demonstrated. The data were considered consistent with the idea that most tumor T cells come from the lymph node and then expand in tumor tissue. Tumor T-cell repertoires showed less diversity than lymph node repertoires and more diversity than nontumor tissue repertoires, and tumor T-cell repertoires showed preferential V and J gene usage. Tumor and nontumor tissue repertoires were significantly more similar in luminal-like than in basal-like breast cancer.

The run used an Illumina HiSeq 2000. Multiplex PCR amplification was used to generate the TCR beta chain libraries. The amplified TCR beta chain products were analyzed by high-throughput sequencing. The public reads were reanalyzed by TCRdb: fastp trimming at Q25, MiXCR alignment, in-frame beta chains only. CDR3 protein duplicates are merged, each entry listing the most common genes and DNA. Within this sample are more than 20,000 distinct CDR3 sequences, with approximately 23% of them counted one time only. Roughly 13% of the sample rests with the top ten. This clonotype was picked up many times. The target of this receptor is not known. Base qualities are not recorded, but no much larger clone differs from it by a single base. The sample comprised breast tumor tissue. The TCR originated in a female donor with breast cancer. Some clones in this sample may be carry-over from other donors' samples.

This receptor carries the CDR3 CSASVEGETQYF. The sequence in DNA is TGCAGTGCTAGTGTGGAGGGGGAGACCCAGTACTTC. The chain was built from TRBV20-1 and TRBJ2-5; matching of 6 bases hints at TRBD2 as the D gene. CDR1 and CDR2 (DFQATT, SNEGSKA) derive from the germline V gene (reference sequence). Including cysteine and phenylalanine, the CDR3 has 12 amino acids. Kept here is only the CDR3 DNA, which spans 36 bases and is read in frame from base 1. Cut back by 3 bases and 5 bases, the V and J ends lie 10 bases apart.